The sample holds a few counts of the clone carrying this T cell receptor beta chain. Its antigen is as yet unknown. The data were taken from a study of T and B cells in COVID-19 patients. Germline V lookup: CDR1 MRHNA, CDR2 SNTAGT. Trimming pared 4 bases from V and 0 bases from J, leaving 14 bases between. The CDR3 consists of 16 residues. Blood genomic DNA input for TRB amplification was roughly 250-550 ng. BIOMED2 TRB-A/B primer pools were used in multiplex TRB PCR. From the multiplex PCR reads, TCRdb called clonotypes with MiXCR, one entry per CDR3 protein. This sample has approximately 9,500 distinct CDR3 sequences, with approximately 29% found just once. Broader study findings: Patients with COVID-19 reportedly showed strongly skewed T cell receptor beta variable and joining gene usage. At recovery TRB diversity and richness exceeded healthy donors, after highly clonal active COVID-19 repertoires.

The chain uses TRBV6-4 and TRBJ2-3; D is ambiguous. The receptor comes from a human donor who had recovered from COVID-19. Sequencing input: blood. CDR3 bases: TGTGCCAGCAGTGCTCGAGGATCACCTAGCACAGATACGCAGTATTTT. It encodes CASSARGSPSTDTQYF.